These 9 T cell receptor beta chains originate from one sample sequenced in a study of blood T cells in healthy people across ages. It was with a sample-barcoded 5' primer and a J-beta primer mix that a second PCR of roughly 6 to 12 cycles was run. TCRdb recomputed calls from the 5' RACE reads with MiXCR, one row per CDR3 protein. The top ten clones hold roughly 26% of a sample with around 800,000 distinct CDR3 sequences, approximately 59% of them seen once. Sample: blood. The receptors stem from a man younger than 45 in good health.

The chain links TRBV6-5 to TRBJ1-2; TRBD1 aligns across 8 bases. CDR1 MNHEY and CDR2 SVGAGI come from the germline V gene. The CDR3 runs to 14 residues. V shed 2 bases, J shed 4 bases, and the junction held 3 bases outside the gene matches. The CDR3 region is CASSYQDRGYGYTF. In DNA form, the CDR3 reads TGTGCCAGCAGTTACCAAGACAGGGGCTATGGCTACACCTTC.

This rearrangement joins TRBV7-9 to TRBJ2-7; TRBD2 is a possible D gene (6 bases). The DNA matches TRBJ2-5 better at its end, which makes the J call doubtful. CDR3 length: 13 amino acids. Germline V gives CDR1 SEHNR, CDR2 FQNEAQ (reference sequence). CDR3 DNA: TGTGCCAGCCGGAGGGGCTCCCCAGGGACCCAGTACTTC. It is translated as CASRRGSPGTQYF.

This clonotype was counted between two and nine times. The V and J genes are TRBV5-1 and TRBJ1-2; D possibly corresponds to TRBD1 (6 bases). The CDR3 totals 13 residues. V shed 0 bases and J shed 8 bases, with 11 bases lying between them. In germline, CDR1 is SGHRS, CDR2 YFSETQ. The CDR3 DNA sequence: TGCGCCAGCAGCTTGGCGTCAGGGGACGGCTACACCTTC. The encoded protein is CASSLASGDGYTF.

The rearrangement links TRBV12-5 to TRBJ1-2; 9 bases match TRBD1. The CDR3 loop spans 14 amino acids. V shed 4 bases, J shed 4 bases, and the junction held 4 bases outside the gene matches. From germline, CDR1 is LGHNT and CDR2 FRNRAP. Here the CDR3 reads CASGWGTGSYGYTF. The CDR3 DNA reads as TGTGCTAGTGGTTGGGGGACAGGGAGCTATGGCTACACCTTC.

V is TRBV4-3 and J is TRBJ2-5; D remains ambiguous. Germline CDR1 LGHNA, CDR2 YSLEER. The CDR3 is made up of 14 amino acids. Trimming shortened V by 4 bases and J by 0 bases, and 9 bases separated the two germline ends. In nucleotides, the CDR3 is TGCGCCAGCAGCCCCCTTGTGAACCAAGAGACCCAGTACTTC. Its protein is CASSPLVNQETQYF.

CDR3 in DNA: TGCAGTGCTAGAGATAGACTAGCGGGGGGCCATAAGTCCGAGACCCAGTACTTC. This codes for CSARDRLAGGHKSETQYF. This chain joins TRBV20-1 and TRBJ2-5; 13 bases line up with TRBD2. Germline CDR1 is DFQATT and CDR2 is SNEGSKA (reference sequence). The CDR3 sequence is 18 residues long. V gave up 0 bases and J gave up 5 bases; unmatched junction bases: 12.

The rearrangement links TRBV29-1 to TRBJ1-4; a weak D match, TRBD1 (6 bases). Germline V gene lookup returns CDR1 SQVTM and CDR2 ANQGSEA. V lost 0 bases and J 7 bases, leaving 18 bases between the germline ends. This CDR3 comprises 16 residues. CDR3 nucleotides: TGCAGCGTTGAAGAAGCGGGGGGCAGACCTAGTGAAAAACTGTTTTTT. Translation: CSVEEAGGRPSEKLFF.

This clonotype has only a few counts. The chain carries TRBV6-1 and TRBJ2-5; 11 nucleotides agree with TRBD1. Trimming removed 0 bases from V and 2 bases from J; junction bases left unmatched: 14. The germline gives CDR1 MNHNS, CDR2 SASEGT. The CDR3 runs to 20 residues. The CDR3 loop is CASSEARRGTGGPLQETQYF. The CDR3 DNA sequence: TGTGCCAGCAGTGAAGCAAGGAGGGGGACAGGGGGTCCCCTACAAGAGACCCAGTACTTC.

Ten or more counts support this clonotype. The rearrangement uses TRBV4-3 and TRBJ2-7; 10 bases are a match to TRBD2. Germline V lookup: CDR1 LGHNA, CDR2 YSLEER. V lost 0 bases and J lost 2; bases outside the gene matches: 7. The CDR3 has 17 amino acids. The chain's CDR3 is CASSQDVISGGAYEQYF. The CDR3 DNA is TGCGCCAGCAGCCAAGACGTTATCAGCGGGGGGGCCTACGAGCAGTACTTC.